The 24 T cell receptor delta chains below come from one sample, sequenced in a study of DNA immune sequencing with unique molecular identifiers. A 32-plex genomic DNA assay used primers for all 8 TRDV and 4 TRDJ genes. The library had 12-nucleotide UMIs introduced over roughly 3 barcoding cycles, then a second adapter PCR. TCRdb re-called the multiplex PCR reads via CATT. The sample lists some 2,100 delta-chain clones, 11% to 15% seen once, with approximately 51% in the top ten. Material: gamma-delta T cells enriched from blood buffy coat, or unenriched PBMCs (not recorded which). The receptors originated from a human donor in good health.

As regards this clone: A far larger clone is one base from this, pointing to a likely read error. This chain connects TRDV1 to TRDJ1; 10 positions agree with TRDD3. The J gene is not listed in TCRdb, so it was assigned here from a DNA match to germline. After removal of 0 bases from V and 4 bases from J, the junction contained 35 bases not matched to a gene. This CDR3 contains 26 residues. The germline V gene encodes CDR1 TSWWSYY and CDR2 QGS. CDR3 in DNA: TGTGCTCTTGGGGAACTGGGGTTCCTACAGTCCTTAACTGGGGGATCTTCTTCTTTGTACATCGATAAACTCATCTTT. Translated: CALGELGFLQSLTGGSSSLYIDKLIF.

By sample share, this clone is medium-sized. The V gene is TRDV2, the J gene TRDJ2; TRDD3 agrees at 9 bases. Germline loops: CDR1 GEAIGNYY, CDR2 EKD. The CDR3 loop spans 18 amino acids. The V and J ends lost 1 base and 0 bases, in that order; junction bases with no gene match: 8. The CDR3 reads CACDTLGDPHPLTAQLFF. The CDR3 DNA is TGTGCCTGTGACACTCTGGGGGATCCCCATCCTTTGACAGCACAACTCTTCTTT.

Details on this clone: This likely reflects a read error, since a far larger clone is one base away. In the same sample, other DNA sequences code for this CDR3. This chain uses TRAV38-2/DV8 with TRDJ3; 9 nucleotides align to TRDD3. The trim removed 4 bases at V and 1 base at J, leaving 6 bases unmatched. Germline CDR1 and CDR2: TSESDYY and QEAYKQQN. The CDR3 spans 18 residues. The CDR3 loop reads CAYRGTGGNSWDTRQMFF. In DNA form, the CDR3 reads TGTGCTTATAGGGGCACTGGGGGAAATTCCTGGGACACCCGACAGATGTTTTTC.

This clone was seen a few times. This DNA's translation differs at residue 15 from TCRdb's protein, which comes from a much larger clone; a read error is likely, and the protein shown is translated from the DNA. This sequence joins TRDV2 and TRDJ3; 7 bases align to TRDD3. The germline V gene has CDR1 GEAIGNYY and CDR2 EKD. The CDR3 length is 20 residues. The chain's CDR3 is CACDTGSLGVGSWDIRQMFF. CDR3 DNA: TGTGCCTGTGACACGGGAAGCCTGGGGGTCGGCTCCTGGGACATCCGACAGATGTTTTTC.

Comments on this clone: This DNA translates differently at residue 9 from the TCRdb protein, which is that of a much larger clone; a read error is likely, and the protein shown is the DNA's own translation. The chain carries TRDV2 and TRDJ1; TRDD3 agrees at 7 bases. The V and J ends lost 0 bases and 3 bases, in that order; junction bases with no gene match: 18. Germline V gives CDR1 GEAIGNYY, CDR2 EKD. The length of the CDR3 is 19 residues. The CDR3 loop reads CACDTVVHEGYRDPDKLIF. Written as DNA, the CDR3 is TGTGCCTGTGACACCGTCGTGCATGAGGGATACAGAGATCCCGATAAACTCATCTTT.

For this clone: With only one base between it and a far larger clone, this is likely a read error. Other DNA sequences in this sample translate to the same CDR3. The chain is built from TRDV2 and TRDJ3, with TRDD3 matching 13 bases. The germline CDR1 and CDR2 sequences are GEAIGNYY and EKD. The CDR3 consists of 20 residues. The CDR3 protein is CACDKVLGDTRSWDTRQMFF. For the CDR3, the DNA is TGTGCCTGTGACAAAGTACTGGGGGATACGCGCTCCTGGGACACCCGTCAGATGTTTTTC.

This clone was observed at least ten times. The V gene is TRDV2, the J gene TRDJ3; D is perhaps TRDD3 (5 bases). V was shortened by 3 bases and J by 3 bases, with 11 bases between the two germline ends. The CDR3 has 16 residues. The germline gives CDR1 GEAIGNYY, CDR2 EKD. The CDR3 nucleotides read TGTGCCTGTGACGCCCGTGGGATCTGGGACACCCGACAGATGTTTTTC. Encoded protein: CACDARGIWDTRQMFF.

This clone was picked up a small number of times. This DNA's translation differs at residue 5 from TCRdb's protein, which comes from a much larger clone; a read error is likely, and the protein shown is translated from the DNA. Here the CDR3 DNA reads TGTGCCTGTGACCCCCTCCTGGGGGCTCCCAACACCGATAAACTCATCTTT. Amino acid sequence: CACDPLLGAPNTDKLIF. The V gene is TRDV2, the J gene TRDJ1; TRDD3 agrees at 7 bases. The CDR3 is made up of 17 amino acids. Germline lookup yields CDR1 GEAIGNYY and CDR2 EKD. J lost 0 bases, V lost 3 bases, and 12 bases had no gene match.

The table lists this clone with a few counts. The protein given by TCRdb reflects a much larger clone and differs at residue 12 from this DNA's translation, likely from a read error; the protein shown is the DNA's translation. The V and J genes are TRDV2 and TRDJ1; D gene ambiguous. Germline CDR1 and CDR2: GEAIGNYY and EKD. The CDR3 is 15 amino acids. Here the CDR3 reads CACDGVGANTDRLIF. Here the CDR3 DNA reads TGTGCCTGTGACGGCGTCGGTGCAAACACCGATAGACTCATCTTT.

By share, this clone ranks as medium-sized (0.01 to 0.1%). Other DNA variants within this sample encode the same CDR3. The rearrangement links TRDV2 to TRDJ1, with D maybe TRDD3 (5 bases). Trimming cost V 0 bases and J 0 bases, with 16 bases left between them. Per the germline V gene, CDR1 is GEAIGNYY and CDR2 is EKD. CDR3 length: 17 residues. The CDR3 reads CACDTVSGGPDTDKLIF. The CDR3 DNA follows: TGTGCCTGTGACACCGTGTCCGGGGGTCCCGACACCGATAAACTCATCTTT.

In its sample, this clone ranks as medium-sized (0.01 to 0.1%). The chain recombines TRDV2 with TRDJ1; 10 positions match TRDD3. The CDR3 is made up of 17 amino acids. CDR1 and CDR2 from the germline V gene are GEAIGNYY and EKD. The V gene end was trimmed by 4 bases and the J gene end by 1 base; junction bases not matched to a gene: 11. The CDR3 nucleotides read TGTGCCTGTGAACCCCTTGGTGGGGGATACCCCACCGATAAACTCATCTTT. Amino acids: CACEPLGGGYPTDKLIF.

Of note for this clone: The likely explanation is a read error, given a far larger clone one base away. Other DNA sequences in this specimen translate into the identical CDR3. This rearrangement joins TRDV2 to TRDJ1; D is unclear. The CDR3 contains 16 residues. Per the germline V gene, CDR1 is GEAIGNYY and CDR2 is EKD. V was cut by 3 bases and J by 8 bases, with 24 bases left in between. The CDR3 DNA reads as TGTGCCTGTGACGACCTCACCTCCGGGAGTGACGACAAACTCATCTTT. Translating gives CACDDLTSGSDDKLIF.

A remark on this clone: The TCRdb protein comes from a much larger clone and disagrees with this DNA's translation at residue 5, likely due to a read error; the protein given here is derived from the DNA. The chain is built from TRDV2 and TRDJ1, with 10 bases lining up with TRDD3. This CDR3 comprises 18 residues. Unmatched junction bases numbered 12, after V lost 3 bases and J lost 0 bases. CDR1 and CDR2 (germline): GEAIGNYY, EKD. CDR3 amino acids: CACDSVETGGWYTDKLIF. The CDR3 region has the DNA TGTGCCTGTGACTCCGTCGAAACTGGGGGATGGTACACCGATAAACTCATCTTT.

This clone showed up many times. The chain has TRDV1 and TRDJ1; 10 positions match TRDD3. The V gene end was trimmed by 1 base and the J gene end by 1 base; junction bases not matched to a gene: 33. This CDR3 is 26 amino acids long. From germline, CDR1 is TSWWSYY and CDR2 QGS. In nucleotides, the CDR3 is TGTGCTCTTGGGGAACCCAGAATGTGGACACGGGCCCCTCTTACTGGGGGATTGGGTCTCACCGATAAACTCATCTTT. This sequence encodes CALGEPRMWTRAPLTGGLGLTDKLIF.

By sample fraction, this clone is medium-sized. The V call is TRDV1, the J call TRDJ1; 11 positions agree with TRDD3. This CDR3 is 25 amino acids long. Per the germline V gene, CDR1 is TSWWSYY and CDR2 is QGS. V dropped 0 bases and J dropped 0; count of bases not matched to a gene: 27. The CDR3 spells CALGELRPTIVLGDSGTGDTDKLIF. For the CDR3, the DNA is TGTGCTCTTGGGGAACTTCGTCCTACAATAGTACTGGGGGATAGTGGAACTGGCGACACCGATAAACTCATCTTT.

This clone was observed a handful of times. Since a far larger clone is one base different, this is likely a read error. The sample contains more than one DNA sequence encoding this CDR3. The chain carries TRDV2 and TRDJ3, with D possibly being TRDD3 (5 bases). Germline CDR1 reads GEAIGNYY; CDR2 reads EKD. The CDR3 loop spans 20 amino acids. Trimming took 0 bases from V and 0 from J, leaving 17 bases between them. This CDR3 is CACDTLGTTNGSWDTRQMFF. The CDR3 region has the DNA TGTGCCTGTGACACCTTGGGGACCACAAACGGCTCCTGGGACACCCGACAGATGTTTTTC.

Points on this clone: A far larger clone differs by one base, so this is likely a read error. The V segment is TRDV1, and no J call was made; TRDD3, the table's D call, lacks a check against the DNA. The CDR3 is 27 residues long. CDR1 is TSWWSYY, CDR2 QGS, per germline. The CDR3 reads CALGVDSSYLRRYWGSSEGAAIDKLTF. The CDR3 coding sequence is TGTGCTCTTGGGGTGGATTCCTCGTACCTACGCCGCTACTGGGGATCAAGCGAGGGAGCCGCGATCGATAAACTCACCTTT.

This clone was observed a few times. TCRdb records a much larger clone's protein for this DNA, with a difference at residue 10 that likely arises from a read error; the protein given is the translation of the DNA. V and J are TRDV2 and TRDJ2; tentatively, D is TRDD3 (5 bases). The better agreement between TRDJ1 and the DNA end casts doubt on the J call. CDR1 and CDR2 (germline): GEAIGNYY, EKD. CDR3 length: 20 amino acids. DNA for the CDR3: TGTGCCTGTGATAACCTTGGTACGGGGGTATACCGTACTTACACCGATAAACTCATCTTT. Its protein is CACDNLGTGVYRTYTDKLIF.

This clone was seen only a few times. A far larger clone is one nucleotide away, so this likely arose from a read error. The sample carries other DNA sequences with the same CDR3. This chain uses TRDV2 with TRDJ3, with a possible D match to TRDD3 (5 bases). CDR1 is GEAIGNYY, CDR2 EKD, per germline. This CDR3 has 20 residues. V dropped 0 bases and J dropped 1 base, with 18 bases sitting between them. This CDR3 is CACDTLGTTNGSWDTRQMFF. DNA for the CDR3: TGTGCCTGTGACACCTTGGGGACCACGAACGGATCCTGGGACACCCGACAGATGTTTTTC.

This clone qualifies as medium-sized. The chain joins TRDV2 to TRDJ3; D unresolved. Germline assignment: CDR1 GEAIGNYY and CDR2 EKD. The V and J ends lost 0 bases and 0 bases respectively, with 8 bases between them. This CDR3 region has 17 residues. In nucleotides, the CDR3 is TGTGCCTGTGACACCGTACTGAGCTCCTGGGACACCCGACAGATGTTTTTC. It translates to CACDTVLSSWDTRQMFF.

This clone appeared a few times. TCRdb records a much larger clone's protein for this DNA, with a difference at residue 14 that likely arises from a read error; the protein given is the translation of the DNA. The chain couples TRDV2 to TRDJ3; 7 bases map to TRDD3. CDR1 is GEAIGNYY, CDR2 EKD, per germline. The CDR3 totals 20 residues. CDR3 sequence: CACDTGSLGVGSWGTRQMFF. CDR3 DNA sequence: TGTGCCTGTGACACGGGAAGCCTGGGGGTCGGCTCCTGGGGCACCCGACAGATGTTTTTC.

With regard to this clone: With a far larger clone one base away, a read error is the likely cause. The chain joins TRDV2 to TRDJ1, with TRDD3 matching over 8 bases. As TCRdb names no J gene, one was assigned here on the basis of a DNA match to germline. The CDR3 length is 19 residues. Losses at the gene ends were 3 bases for V and 1 base for J; bases not matched to a gene: 18. Germline lookup yields CDR1 GEAIGNYY and CDR2 EKD. DNA for the CDR3: TGTGCCTGTGACCCGGCCACCGGAACTGGGGGGTTCCTCACCGATAAACTCATCTTT. The encoded protein is CACDPATGTGGFLTDKLIF.

With respect to this clone: Given a far larger clone just one base away, this is likely a sequencing read error. The chain uses TRDV1 and TRDJ1; possibly TRDD2 for D (9 bases). The J gene is absent in TCRdb and was assigned here via DNA matching to germline. CDR3 length equals 25 residues. The V end lost 5 bases, the J end lost 1 base, and 44 bases lay between the germline ends. Germline V lookup: CDR1 TSWWSYY, CDR2 QGS. Written as DNA, the CDR3 is TGTGCTCTTGGGAAGGGCCCCCCCTTCCTACCGGCGCCCTTTTACTGGGGGCGCGTCACCGATAAACTCATCTTT. Amino acid sequence: CALGKGPPFLPAPFYWGRVTDKLIF.

There are a few counts of this clone. This DNA translates differently at residue 14 from the TCRdb protein, which is that of a much larger clone; a read error is likely, and the protein shown is the DNA's own translation. The J gene is TRDJ1, the V gene TRDV2; 7 positions match TRDD3. CDR1 and CDR2 (germline): GEAIGNYY, EKD. This CDR3 region has 17 residues. CDR3: CACDTLVLGENTDNLIF. The DNA for the CDR3 is TGTGCCTGTGACACCCTCGTGTTGGGGGAGAACACCGATAACCTCATCTTT.